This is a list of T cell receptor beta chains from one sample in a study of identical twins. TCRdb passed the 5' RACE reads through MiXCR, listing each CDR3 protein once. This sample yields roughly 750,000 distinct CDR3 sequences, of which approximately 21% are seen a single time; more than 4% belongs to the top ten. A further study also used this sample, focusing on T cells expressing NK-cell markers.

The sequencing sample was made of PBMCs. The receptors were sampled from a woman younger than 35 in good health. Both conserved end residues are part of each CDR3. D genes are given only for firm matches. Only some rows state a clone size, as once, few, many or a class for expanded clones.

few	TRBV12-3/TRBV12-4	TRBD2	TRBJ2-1	CASSNAGGHYNEQFF	TGTGCCAGCAGCAACGCGGGAGGGCACTACAATGAGCAGTTCTTC
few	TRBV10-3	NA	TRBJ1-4	CAISESSGTEKLFF	TGTGCCATCAGTGAGTCATCGGGGACCGAAAAACTGTTTTTT
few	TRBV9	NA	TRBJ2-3	CASSPAGGSGNTDTQYF	TGTGCCAGCAGCCCGGCCGGTGGTAGCGGCAACACAGATACGCAGTATTTT
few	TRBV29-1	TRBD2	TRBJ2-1	CSVEEFMRTSGRREQFF	TGCAGCGTTGAAGAATTTATGAGGACTAGCGGGAGGCGGGAGCAGTTCTTC
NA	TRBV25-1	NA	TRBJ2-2	CASSVGGGGIGGELFF	TGTGCCAGCAGTGTAGGGGGAGGTGGTATTGGCGGGGAGCTGTTTTTT
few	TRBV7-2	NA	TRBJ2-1	CASSFLPQGSYNEQFF	TGTGCCAGCAGCTTCCTTCCCCAGGGCTCCTACAATGAGCAGTTCTTC
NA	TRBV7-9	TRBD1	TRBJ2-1	CASSAGQGVYNEQFF	TGTGCCAGCAGCGCGGGACAGGGAGTTTACAATGAGCAGTTCTTC
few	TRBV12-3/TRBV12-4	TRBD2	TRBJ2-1	CASSSTSRHEQFF	TGTGCCAGCAGCTCGACTAGCAGGCATGAGCAGTTCTTC
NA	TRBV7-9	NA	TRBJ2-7	CASRGGSLGEQYF	TGTGCCAGCAGAGGGGGATCCCTCGGCGAGCAGTACTTC
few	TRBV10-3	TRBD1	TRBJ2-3	CATGTGGTSTDTQYF	TGTGCCACCGGGACAGGGGGTACTAGCACAGATACGCAGTATTTT
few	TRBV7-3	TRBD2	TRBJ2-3	CASSLRGGDTDTQYF	TGTGCCAGCAGCTTGCGCGGGGGAGACACAGATACGCAGTATTTT
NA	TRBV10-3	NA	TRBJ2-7	CAISVTSYEQYF	TGTGCCATCAGTGTTACCAGCTACGAGCAGTACTTC
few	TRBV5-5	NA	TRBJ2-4	CASSLRVAKNIQYF	TGTGCCAGCAGCTTAAGGGTGGCCAAAAACATTCAGTACTTC
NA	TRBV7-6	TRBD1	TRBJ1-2	CASSHTGGYGYTF	TGTGCCAGCAGCCACACAGGGGGCTATGGCTACACCTTC
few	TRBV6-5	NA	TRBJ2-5	CASSYMRDNEETQYF	TGTGCCAGCAGTTATATGCGGGACAATGAAGAGACCCAGTACTTC
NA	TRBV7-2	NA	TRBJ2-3	CASRQPADTQYF	TGTGCCAGCAGGCAGCCGGCGGATACGCAGTATTTT
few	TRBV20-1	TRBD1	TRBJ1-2	CSARASDRGYGYTF	TGCAGTGCTAGGGCCTCGGACAGGGGCTATGGCTACACCTTC
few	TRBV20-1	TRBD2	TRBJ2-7	CSARRRGASGLDEQYF	TGCAGTGCTAGGAGGCGAGGGGCTAGCGGGCTTGACGAGCAGTACTTC
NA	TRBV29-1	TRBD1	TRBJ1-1	CSADRGPTEAFF	TGCAGCGCGGACAGGGGGCCAACTGAAGCTTTCTTT
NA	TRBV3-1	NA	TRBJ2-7	CASSQWQATYEQYF	TGTGCCAGCAGCCAATGGCAGGCAACCTACGAGCAGTACTTC
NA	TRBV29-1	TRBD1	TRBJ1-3	CSAGQSLGNTIYF	TGCAGCGCGGGACAGAGCCTCGGAAACACCATATATTTT
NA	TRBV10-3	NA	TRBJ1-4	CAISEHGGEKLFF	TGTGCCATCAGTGAACATGGAGGAGAAAAACTGTTTTTT
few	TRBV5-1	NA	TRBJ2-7	CASSLTGQRSGEQYF	TGCGCCAGCAGCTTAACCGGCCAGCGATCGGGTGAGCAGTACTTC
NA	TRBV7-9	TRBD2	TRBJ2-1	CASSSVTSGRIYNEQFF	TGTGCCAGCAGCTCCGTTACTAGCGGGAGAATCTACAATGAGCAGTTCTTC
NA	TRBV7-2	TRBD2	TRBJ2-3	CASSKRASGGDTQYF	TGTGCCAGCAGCAAAAGGGCTAGCGGGGGTGATACGCAGTATTTT
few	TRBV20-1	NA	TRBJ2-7	CSANRIYEQYF	TGCAGTGCCAACCGGATCTACGAGCAGTACTTC
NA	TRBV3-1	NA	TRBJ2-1	CASSQVQVIYNEQFF	TGTGCCAGCAGCCAAGTACAGGTAATCTACAATGAGCAGTTCTTC
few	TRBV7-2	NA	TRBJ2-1	CASSLQRVAYNEQFF	TGTGCCAGCAGCTTACAGCGGGTGGCCTACAATGAGCAGTTCTTC
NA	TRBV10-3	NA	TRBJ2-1	CAISGRGPYNEQFF	TGTGCCATCAGTGGGAGGGGCCCCTACAATGAGCAGTTCTTC
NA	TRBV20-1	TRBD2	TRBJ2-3	CSARTSGGAGDTQYF	TGCAGTGCTAGAACTAGCGGGGGGGCAGGAGATACGCAGTATTTT
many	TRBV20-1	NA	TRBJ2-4	CSAVRGGGSNIQYF	TGCAGTGCAGTACGAGGGGGAGGCTCAAACATTCAGTACTTC
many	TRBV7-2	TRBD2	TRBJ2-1	CASSLLSTSGIYNEQFF	TGTGCCAGCAGCTTGCTCTCGACTAGCGGGATTTACAATGAGCAGTTCTTC
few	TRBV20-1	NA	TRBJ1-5	CSATETGLGQPQHF	TGCAGTGCTACAGAAACAGGATTAGGACAGCCCCAGCATTTT
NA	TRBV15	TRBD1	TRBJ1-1	CATSRGQGTTITEAFF	TGTGCCACCAGCCGGGGACAGGGTACTACGATTACTGAAGCTTTCTTT
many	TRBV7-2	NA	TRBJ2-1	CASSPTSGSYNEQFF	TGTGCCAGCAGCCCGACGAGCGGATCCTACAATGAGCAGTTCTTC
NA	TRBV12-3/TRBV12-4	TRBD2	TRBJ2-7	CASLSGNSYEQYF	TGTGCCAGCCTTAGCGGGAACTCCTACGAGCAGTACTTC
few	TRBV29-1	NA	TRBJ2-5	CSGRGHLRDRGTQYF	TGCAGCGGGAGGGGACACCTCAGAGATAGGGGGACCCAGTACTTC
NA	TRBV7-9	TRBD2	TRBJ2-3	CASSPRLAGDLDTQYF	TGTGCCAGCAGCCCCCGACTAGCGGGGGACCTAGATACGCAGTATTTT
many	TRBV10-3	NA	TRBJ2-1	CATDSGGGTNEQFF	TGTGCCACCGATTCGGGCGGAGGGACCAATGAGCAGTTCTTC
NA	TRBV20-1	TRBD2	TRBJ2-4	CSARDGVRSGSDIQYF	TGCAGTGCTAGAGATGGGGTAAGAAGCGGGAGTGACATTCAGTACTTC
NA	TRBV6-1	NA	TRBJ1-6	CASSGQFDNSPLHF	TGTGCCAGCAGTGGACAGTTTGATAATTCACCCCTCCACTTT
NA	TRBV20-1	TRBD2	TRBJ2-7	CSARVIAGVLDEQYF	TGCAGTGCTAGAGTGATAGCGGGAGTCCTCGACGAGCAGTACTTC
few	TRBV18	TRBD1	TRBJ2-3	CASSGYEGATDTQYF	TGTGCCAGCTCCGGGTACGAGGGGGCCACAGATACGCAGTATTTT
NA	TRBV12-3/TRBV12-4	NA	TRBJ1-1	CASSFRGMGTEAFF	TGTGCCAGCAGTTTCCGGGGTATGGGGACTGAAGCTTTCTTT
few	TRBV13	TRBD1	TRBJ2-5	CASSLGSGGFQETQYF	TGTGCCAGCAGCTTAGGGTCAGGGGGCTTCCAAGAGACCCAGTACTTC
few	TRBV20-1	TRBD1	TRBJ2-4	CSARVPTGQLNIQYF	TGCAGTGCTAGAGTCCCTACGGGACAGCTAAACATTCAGTACTTC
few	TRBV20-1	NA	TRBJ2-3	CSARQGTSTDTQYF	TGCAGTGCTAGACAGGGGACTAGCACAGATACGCAGTATTTT
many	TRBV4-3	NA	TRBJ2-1	CASSQDWSGVNEQFF	TGCGCCAGCAGCCAAGATTGGTCGGGAGTAAATGAGCAGTTCTTC